This T cell receptor beta chain was identified during a study of cytomegalovirus exposure and HLA in healthy donors. Those who donated were healthy bone marrow donors. Both 60 Vbeta primers and 13 Jbeta primers went into the PCR. Produced via immunoSEQ multiplex PCR; TCRdb's table is partial and in-frame only. The data include tens of thousands of clones; the top ten clones carry about 2%. Of note for this clone: The antigen is not known.

General observations from the study: Later analysis suggested most CMV-associated TCR beta chains were HLA-restricted. Analyses of presence and absence presupposed an approximately uniform sequencing depth across donors. A link between a missense DCLRE1C variant and TCR beta V- and J-gene trimming emerged from a later analysis.

The junction had 0 bases not matched to a gene; V was cut back by 3 bases and J by 5 bases. The CDR3 loop spans 13 amino acids. Per germline, CDR1 MNHEY and CDR2 SMNVEV (reference sequence). Sequenced input: PBMCs. The chain combines TRBV27 with TRBJ1-5; 8 positions match TRBD1. The sequence derives from a woman aged 40 to 50 in good health and CMV-seronegative. DNA for the CDR3: TGTGCCAGCAGTTTGACAGGGGATCAGCCCCAGCATTTT. This encodes CASSLTGDQPQHF.